This T cell receptor beta chain was recorded in a study of shared clonotypes between healthy human individuals. Produced via immunoSEQ multiplex PCR; TCRdb's table is partial and in-frame only. Here the sample spans around 2,000,000 clones, around 96% being singletons. Naive CD8 cells, CD45RO-negative and positively selected for CCR7, excluded terminally differentiated effector memory CD45RA+ cells. The study's findings and limits: Generation of non-shared clonotypes was less probable than generation of clonotypes shared by all four donors.

The V gene's germline CDR1 is LGHNA and CDR2 YSLEER. V was trimmed by 0 bases and J by 3 bases, leaving 11 bases between them. This CDR3 has 15 residues. Worth noting for this clone: As yet, its antigen is unknown.

The sample consisted of naive CD8+ T cells sorted from blood. This sequence originates from a man aged 18 to 30 in good health. The V gene is TRBV4-3, the J gene TRBJ2-5; D not resolved. DNA for the CDR3: TGCGCCAGCAGCCAAGAAAGGTTTAACAAAGAGACCCAGTACTTC. Translating gives CASSQERFNKETQYF.